These 31 T cell receptor beta chains were all obtained from the same sample, sequenced in a study of early T cells in non-severe SARS-CoV-2 infection (dated by TCRdb to 2020 to 2023). The protocol used for the library was 5' RACE. The instrument given in TCRdb is NextSeq 500. TCRdb took the public reads, trimmed them with fastp at Q25, ran MiXCR for clone calling and kept in-frame beta chains. Every CDR3 protein is listed once, alongside the most common genes and DNA of its rows. The sample table records about 98,000 distinct CDR3 sequences; roughly 13% of these occur just once. The leading ten clones occupy roughly 6.3% of the sample. The specimen was whole blood. The receptors were gathered from an adult who was a healthcare worker with PCR-confirmed SARS-CoV-2 infection or an uninfected control (not recorded which).

This clonotype was observed many times. This chain links TRBV11-2 with TRBJ1-5; no clear D. The V gene lost 2 bases and the J gene lost 5 bases, with 7 bases spanning the gap. The CDR3 sequence is 13 residues long. Looked up from germline, CDR1 is SGHAT and CDR2 is FQNNGV. CDR3 residues: CASSLNRYQPQHF. CDR3 in DNA: TGTGCCAGCAGCTTAAATAGATATCAGCCCCAGCATTTT.

The chain links TRBV20-1 to TRBJ2-7; D assignment may be TRBD1 or TRBD2 (5 bases each). Germline-derived CDR1 and CDR2 are DFQATT and SNEGSKA (reference sequence). V was clipped by 5 bases and J by 5 bases, with 13 bases between them. This CDR3 has 12 residues. In nucleotides, the CDR3 is TGCAGTGCTGGGAAGGGGAGCAACGAGCAGTACTTC. This translates into CSAGKGSNEQYF.

Comments on this clonotype: A much larger clone sits a single nucleotide away, making a read error possible. V is TRBV7-7 and J is TRBJ2-5, with 10 bases lining up with TRBD2. The CDR3 is 16 residues long. Per germline, CDR1 SSHAT and CDR2 FNYEAQ (reference sequence). CDR3 residues: CASSRPTSGFQETRYF. The DNA for the CDR3 is TGTGCCAGCAGCCGTCCGACTAGCGGGTTTCAAGAGACCCGGTACTTC.

This clonotype came up many times. V gene TRBV6-5 combines with J gene TRBJ2-5; 15 bases agree with TRBD2. The CDR3 has 20 residues. The germline V gene encodes CDR1 MNHEY and CDR2 SVGAGI. V was clipped by 2 bases and J by 2 bases; unmatched bases: 12. The CDR3 reads CASSYQKPGLAGGPQETQYF. CDR3 DNA sequence: TGTGCCAGCAGTTACCAAAAACCGGGACTAGCGGGAGGCCCTCAAGAGACCCAGTACTTC.

This clonotype has a handful of counts. The chain uses TRBV7-2 and TRBJ1-1; 11 bases match TRBD1. V lost 3 bases to trimming and J lost 6 bases; unmatched junction nucleotides: 6. CDR1 and CDR2 from the germline V gene are SGHTA and FQGNSA. The length of the CDR3 is 15 residues. CDR3 DNA: TGTGCCAGCAGCTTGGTGGGACAGGGGGGGGCTGAAGCTTTCTTT. Its protein is CASSLVGQGGAEAFF.

The chain recombines TRBV7-9 with TRBJ1-1; D call uncertain. V was clipped by 1 base and J by 9 bases, with 9 bases between them. CDR1 SEHNR and CDR2 FQNEAQ come from the germline V gene (reference sequence). This CDR3 region has 12 residues. The CDR3 region is CASSLEGIQAFF. The CDR3 bases are TGTGCCAGCAGCTTAGAAGGAATCCAAGCTTTCTTT.

The table lists this clonotype with many counts. V and J are TRBV7-2 and TRBJ2-3; 12 bases are a match to TRBD2. Germline V CDR1 and CDR2: SGHTA, FQGNSA. The CDR3 is made up of 15 amino acids. After removal of 3 bases from V and 6 bases from J, the junction contained 4 bases not matched to a gene. The CDR3 here is CASSFGLAGSDTQYF. The CDR3 region has the DNA TGTGCCAGCAGCTTCGGACTAGCGGGATCGGATACGCAGTATTTT.

This clonotype was observed a few times. The J gene is TRBJ2-4, the V gene TRBV6-2 or TRBV6-3; weak D call: TRBD2 (5 bases). Trimming left V 5 bases short and J 0 bases short, with 11 bases between. In germline, CDR1 is MNHEY, CDR2 SVGEGT. This CDR3 region has 15 residues. The CDR3 spells CASSPGELAKNIQYF. CDR3 DNA: TGTGCCAGCAGTCCCGGGGAGCTAGCCAAAAACATTCAGTACTTC.

The chain couples TRBV20-1 to TRBJ2-1; 12 bases align to TRBD1. Germline assignment: CDR1 DFQATT and CDR2 SNEGSKA (reference sequence). This CDR3 contains 13 residues. J gave up 8 bases and V 5 bases, and 4 bases lay outside the gene matches. The DNA for the CDR3 is TGCAGTGCTGGGACAGGGGGCTGGGATGAGCAGTTCTTC. As protein: CSAGTGGWDEQFF.

This clonotype was found many times. The chain has TRBV20-1 and TRBJ1-1; weak D call: TRBD1 (6 bases). The CDR3 loop spans 12 amino acids. Trimming removed 5 bases from V and 5 bases from J, with 12 bases in between. The V gene's germline CDR1 is DFQATT and CDR2 SNEGSKA (reference sequence). CDR3 protein: CSADGGRTEAFF. The DNA for the CDR3 is TGCAGTGCTGACGGGGGGCGGACTGAAGCTTTCTTT.

This clonotype has only one observation. The rearrangement uses TRBV5-1 and TRBJ2-5; weak D call: TRBD1 (6 bases). The V gene's germline CDR1 is SGHRS and CDR2 YFSETQ. Trimming shortened V by 6 bases and J by 5 bases, and 11 bases separated the two germline ends. CDR3 length: 12 amino acids. The CDR3 here is CASMGQGETQYF. The CDR3 nucleotides read TGCGCCAGCATGGGGCAGGGGGAGACCCAGTACTTC. The whole variable domain, remainder taken from reference TRBV5-1 and TRBJ2-5, is KAGVTQTPRYLIKTRGQQVTLSCSPISGHRSVSWYQQTPGQGLQFLFEYFSETQRNKGNFPGRFSGRQFSNSRSEMNVSTLELGDSALYLCASMGQGETQYFGPGTRLLVL.

In this sample, this clonotype turned up a few times. The chain has TRBV20-1 and TRBJ1-6, with D possibly being TRBD1 (6 bases). The germline gives CDR1 DFQATT, CDR2 SNEGSKA (reference sequence). Trimming took off 3 bases at V and 7 bases at J, with 16 bases between the two ends. The CDR3 runs to 15 residues. In DNA, the CDR3 is TGCAGTGCTAGGGGCCGGGGGGCTTGGAATTCACCCCTCCACTTT. Translated: CSARGRGAWNSPLHF.

This clonotype was recorded only once. The CDR3 DNA is TGTGCCAGCTCACCTCCGGAGGGTGCAGCCCGACGAAACACCATATATTTT. This encodes CASSPPEGAARRNTIYF. The J gene is TRBJ1-3, the V gene TRBV18; D ambiguous. The V and J ends lost 3 bases and 5 bases respectively, with 20 bases between them. The germline V gene has CDR1 KGHSH and CDR2 LQKENI. This CDR3 region has 17 residues.

This chain uses TRBV6-1 with TRBJ1-2; tentatively, D is TRBD1 (5 bases). The CDR3 spans 15 residues. The V end lost 2 bases, the J end lost 4 bases, and 14 bases lay between the germline ends. Germline assignment: CDR1 MNHNS and CDR2 SASEGT. CDR3 nucleotides: TGTGCCAGCAGTGAAAGTCCCAGACAGTCCTATGGCTACACCTTC. This translates into CASSESPRQSYGYTF.

For this clonotype: This is likely a read error, given that the CDR3 carries no conserved phenylalanine or tryptophan at its end. As DNA, the CDR3 is TGTGCCAGCAGCCTAATCCAATTTCCGGGGCCAGCTCTCTATGGCTACACCTTA. It codes for CASSLIQFPGPALYGYTL. The chain combines TRBV3-1 with TRBJ1-2, with D possibly being TRBD1 (5 bases). The CDR3 contains 18 residues. With 4 bases removed from V and 4 bases from J, the gap between germline ends came to 25 bases. Germline lookup yields CDR1 LGHDT and CDR2 YNNKEL (reference sequence).

The CDR3 coding sequence is TGTGCCAGTGGGGACGCCGGATACTATGGCTACACCTTC. Protein sequence: CASGDAGYYGYTF. The chain carries TRBV6-2 or TRBV6-3 and TRBJ1-2; TRBD1 is a possible D gene (5 bases). Germline CDR1 reads MNHEY; CDR2 reads SVGEGT. V was clipped by 9 bases and J by 3 bases, with 14 bases between them. The CDR3 has 13 residues.

This clonotype was recorded at least ten times. V gene TRBV28 combines with J gene TRBJ2-7; no definite D call. V was trimmed by 6 bases and J by 3 bases, leaving 9 bases between them. From germline, CDR1 is MDHEN and CDR2 SYDVKM. The CDR3 consists of 12 residues. The chain's CDR3 is CASSPGVYEQYF. DNA for the CDR3: TGTGCCAGCAGCCCTGGAGTCTACGAGCAGTACTTC.

This clonotype was recorded many times. The chain employs TRBV24-1 and TRBJ2-2, with D possibly TRBD1 on 6 matching bases. Germline CDR1 and CDR2: KGHDR and SFDVKD. The CDR3 is 12 residues long. V was trimmed by 5 bases and J by 6 bases, leaving 6 bases between them. For the CDR3, the DNA is TGTGCCACCAGTGGGACAGCCGGGGAGCTGTTTTTT. Residues: CATSGTAGELFF.

This clonotype was seen ten or more times. The chain carries TRBV20-1 and TRBJ2-4; D tentatively reads TRBD1 or TRBD2 (6 bases each). CDR1 DFQATT and CDR2 SNEGSKA come from the germline V gene (reference sequence). The length of the CDR3 is 16 residues. The ends were cut back, 6 bases at V and 0 bases at J, with 18 bases in the middle. CDR3: CSATPGGFIAKNIQYF. The CDR3 coding sequence is TGCAGTGCCACCCCCGGGGGCTTTATAGCCAAAAACATTCAGTACTTC.

The chain is built from TRBV18 and TRBJ2-1; 9 bases map to TRBD2. The CDR3 contains 16 residues. Looked up from germline, CDR1 is KGHSH and CDR2 is LQKENI. The J segment lost 3 bases and the V segment lost 1 base, leaving 4 bases of the junction unmatched. In nucleotides, the CDR3 is TGTGCCAGCTCACCACGGGCTAGCGGGAACTACAATGAGCAGTTCTTC. Amino acids: CASSPRASGNYNEQFF.

The chain couples TRBV30 to TRBJ1-2, with TRBD1 matching over 8 bases. The J segment lost 7 bases and the V segment lost 0 bases, leaving 7 bases of the junction unmatched. Germline CDR1 GTSNPN, CDR2 SVGIG (reference sequence). The CDR3 runs to 14 residues. The DNA of the CDR3 is TGTGCCTGGAGTGTACAAAGGACAGGGACTGGCTACACCTTC. It specifies CAWSVQRTGTGYTF.

This clonotype has a handful of counts. This chain links TRBV2 with TRBJ1-6, with D unclear. This CDR3 region has 14 residues. V lost 6 bases and J 9 bases, leaving 15 bases between the germline ends. Germline loops: CDR1 SNHLY, CDR2 FYNNEI. CDR3 in amino acids: CASRRFLEGSPLHF. In DNA, the CDR3 is TGTGCCAGCAGACGATTTCTGGAGGGTTCACCCCTCCACTTT.

This clonotype was recorded many times. The rearrangement joins TRBV29-1 to TRBJ1-5; perhaps TRBD1 as D (5 bases). This CDR3 is built from 14 residues. CDR1 is SQVTM, CDR2 ANQGSEA, per germline. V was shortened by 8 bases and J by 9 bases, with 23 bases between the two germline ends. The CDR3 loop reads CSLCIEQDVSPQHF. The CDR3 DNA reads as TGCAGCTTGTGTATTGAACAGGATGTATCGCCCCAGCATTTT. Full variable domain (rest looked up from reference TRBV29-1 and TRBJ1-5): SAVISQKPSRDICQRGTSLTIQCQVDSQVTMMFWYRQQPGQSLTLIATANQGSEATYESGFVIDKFPISRPNLTFSTLTVSNMSPEDSSIYLCSLCIEQDVSPQHFGDGTRLSIL.

CDR3 amino acids: CASSVGTMYEQYF. Here the CDR3 DNA reads TGTGCCAGCAGTGTAGGTACTATGTACGAGCAGTACTTC. The J gene is TRBJ2-7, the V gene TRBV7-2; D is ambiguous. The germline V gene has CDR1 SGHTA and CDR2 FQGNSA. This CDR3 spans 13 amino acids. Trimming pared 6 bases from V and 4 bases from J, leaving 13 bases between.

The chain couples TRBV7-9 to TRBJ1-6; D is unclear. Germline CDR1 SEHNR, CDR2 FQNEAQ (reference sequence). V lost 3 bases to trimming and J lost 6 bases, with 12 bases between them. The CDR3 runs to 15 residues. This CDR3 is CASSFLPGSNSPLHF. CDR3 bases: TGTGCCAGCAGCTTCCTTCCTGGCAGTAATTCACCCCTCCACTTT.

This clonotype has a count of ten or more. The rearrangement uses TRBV7-9 and TRBJ2-1; the D gene is possibly TRBD1 (6 bases). The V and J ends lost 0 bases and 5 bases respectively, with 8 bases between them. This CDR3 is 14 amino acids long. The germline V gene encodes CDR1 SEHNR and CDR2 FQNEAQ (reference sequence). The DNA of the CDR3 is TGTGCCAGCAGCTTAGCGGGGGCTAACAATGAGCAGTTCTTC. Encoded protein: CASSLAGANNEQFF.

This clonotype was picked up a small number of times. This CDR3 is CASSPTSGWGDTQYF. The CDR3 DNA reads as TGTGCCAGCAGCCCGACTAGCGGATGGGGAGATACGCAGTATTTT. V and J are TRBV28 and TRBJ2-3; TRBD2 aligns across 9 bases. Germline CDR1 reads MDHEN; CDR2 reads SYDVKM. J gave up 5 bases and V 6 bases, and 9 bases lay outside the gene matches. The CDR3 has 15 residues. Combining the CDR3 with reference TRBV28 and TRBJ2-3 gives the whole variable domain DVKVTQSSRYLVKRTGEKVFLECVQDMDHENMFWYRQDPGLGLRLIYFSYDVKMKEKGDIPEGYSVSREKKERFSLILESASTNQTSMYLCASSPTSGWGDTQYFGPGTRLTVL.

The chain uses TRBV28 and TRBJ2-2; D call uncertain. V was shortened by 5 bases and J by 9 bases, with 10 bases between the two germline ends. This CDR3 has 12 residues. In germline, CDR1 is MDHEN, CDR2 SYDVKM. CDR3 in DNA: TGTGCCAGCAGTCCAGAGCCGAGGGAGCTGTTTTTT. Its translation: CASSPEPRELFF.

This clonotype was observed many times. The V call is TRBV27, the J call TRBJ2-5; D is uncertain. CDR3 length: 14 amino acids. From germline, CDR1 is MNHEY and CDR2 SMNVEV (reference sequence). V was trimmed by 10 bases and J by 4 bases, leaving 19 bases between them. The CDR3 DNA sequence: TGTGCCACCTCGGGTCCGGCCACCGGAGAGACCCAGTACTTC. This gives the protein CATSGPATGETQYF.

This clonotype appeared many times. V and J are TRBV6-5 and TRBJ2-2; possibly TRBD2 for D (6 bases). There are 18 residues in the CDR3. The V gene lost 10 bases and the J gene lost 2 bases, with 26 bases spanning the gap. Germline V CDR1 and CDR2: MNHEY, SVGAGI. CDR3 DNA sequence: TGTGCCACCAATGGGGGGTTTTACGCTCCAACCAACACCGGGGAGCTGTTTTTT. Encoded protein: CATNGGFYAPTNTGELFF.

The genes are TRBV12-3 or TRBV12-4 and TRBJ2-1, with 7 bases that match TRBD2. V trimming: 5 bases; J trimming: 6 bases; junction bases outside the gene matches: 7. The CDR3 consists of 14 residues. The CDR3 region is CASSRTRSGNEQFF. The CDR3 DNA reads TGTGCCAGCAGTCGGACTAGATCGGGCAATGAGCAGTTCTTC.